These T cell receptor beta chains were read from a single sample in a study of blood T cell repertoires in COVID-19. Clones were read by immunoSEQ multiplex PCR, and TCRdb kept only the in-frame ones, dropping some. The profile shows about 170,000 clones, roughly 80% of them singletons. Sequenced material: PBMCs or T cells enriched from blood (not recorded which). Receptors originate from a woman aged 50 to 65 who had recovered from COVID-19. Each CDR3 is given with its conserved first and last residue. D genes are given only for firm matches. Some rows have no size entry. The others give once, few or many, or a class for an expanded clone.

size	D	J	V	CDR3	DNA
.	.	TRBJ1-2	TRBV30	CAWRRGGYTF	TGTGCCTGGAGAAGAGGAGGCTACACCTTC
.	.	TRBJ2-5	TRBV3-1/TRBV3-2	CASSQDLGGEETQYF	TGTGCCAGCAGCCAAGATCTCGGGGGAGAAGAGACCCAGTACTTC
.	.	TRBJ1-5	TRBV11-2	CASSLSGQPQHF	TGTGCCAGCAGCCTCTCCGGGCAGCCCCAGCATTTT
.	TRBD1	TRBJ1-1	TRBV9	CASSQQQGAGNTEAFF	TGTGCCAGCAGCCAACAACAGGGGGCAGGGAACACTGAAGCTTTCTTT
.	TRBD1	TRBJ1-6	TRBV27	CASRAGTGLYNSPLHF	TGTGCCAGCAGAGCCGGGACAGGGCTCTATAATTCACCCCTCCACTTT
.	.	TRBJ1-1	TRBV9	CASSVVAGRTEAFF	TGTGCCAGCAGCGTAGTAGCAGGGAGGACTGAAGCTTTCTTT
.	.	TRBJ1-4	TRBV18	CASSPLGGMANEKLFF	TGTGCCAGCTCACCGTTGGGGGGAATGGCTAATGAAAAACTGTTTTTT
.	.	TRBJ1-2	TRBV20-1	CSARGGHGYTF	TGCAGTGCCCGTGGGGGCCATGGCTACACCTTC
.	TRBD2	TRBJ2-2	TRBV5-1	CASRANTTSGSRTGELFF	TGCGCCAGCAGGGCGAACACCACTAGCGGGAGCAGGACCGGGGAGCTGTTTTTT
.	TRBD1	TRBJ1-6	TRBV7-2	CASSFFGTGSGSPLHF	TGTGCCAGCAGCTTCTTCGGGACAGGGTCTGGTTCACCCCTCCACTTT
once	.	TRBJ2-5	TRBV7-3	CASSPQDGQETQYF	TGTGCCAGCAGCCCCCAGGATGGGCAAGAGACCCAGTACTTC
.	TRBD1	TRBJ1-6	TRBV19	CASSITDRDGSPLHF	TGTGCCAGTAGTATCACAGACAGGGACGGATCACCCCTCCACTTT
.	.	TRBJ1-2	TRBV28	CASTTPGSYGYTF	TGTGCCAGCACCACCCCAGGGTCCTATGGCTACACCTTC
.	TRBD1	TRBJ1-6	TRBV5-8	CASSLPGTGNSPLHF	TGTGCCAGCAGCTTGCCCGGGACAGGGAATTCACCCCTCCACTTT
.	TRBD2	TRBJ2-1	TRBV6-2/TRBV6-3	CASSYVAGGLYNEQFF	TGTGCCAGCAGTTACGTGGCGGGGGGGCTCTACAATGAGCAGTTCTTC
.	.	TRBJ1-1	TRBV11-3	CASSRGHPTEAFF	TGTGCCAGCAGCAGGGGACACCCGACTGAAGCTTTCTTT
.	TRBD1	TRBJ1-5	TRBV7-2	CASSFAGGSNQPQHF	TGTGCCAGCAGCTTTGCAGGGGGGAGCAATCAGCCCCAGCATTTT
.	.	TRBJ1-1	TRBV7-8	CASSLGRWTEAFF	TGTGCCAGCAGCTTGGGGAGATGGACTGAAGCTTTCTTT
.	.	TRBJ1-1	TRBV30	CAWRLGTPYGNTEAFF	TGTGCCTGGAGACTCGGGACTCCCTACGGGAACACTGAAGCTTTCTTT
few	.	TRBJ2-6	TRBV19	CASSPGGAGANVLTF	TGTGCCAGTAGTCCAGGAGGGGCTGGGGCCAACGTCCTGACTTTC
.	.	TRBJ1-2	TRBV9	CASSVQGLSYGYTF	TGTGCCAGCAGCGTGCAGGGGCTATCCTATGGCTACACCTTC
.	.	TRBJ1-4	TRBV18	CASSPGGTSEKLFF	TGTGCCAGCTCACCTGGAGGCACGTCTGAAAAACTGTTTTTT
.	TRBD2	TRBJ2-1	TRBV27	CASSPRLAGSSYNEQFF	TGTGCCAGCAGTCCAAGACTAGCGGGGAGCTCCTACAATGAGCAGTTCTTC
once	TRBD1	TRBJ1-3	TRBV28	CASTAGGPTGNTIYF	TGTGCCAGCACCGCAGGGGGCCCAACTGGAAACACCATATATTTT
.	TRBD1	TRBJ1-6	TRBV11-3	CASSLDQGGFYNSPLHF	TGTGCCAGCAGCTTAGACCAGGGGGGATTCTATAATTCACCCCTCCACTTT
.	.	TRBJ1-5	TRBV10-2	CASSEQGWLGNQPQHF	TGCGCCAGCAGTGAACAGGGTTGGTTGGGGAATCAGCCCCAGCATTTT
.	TRBD1	TRBJ2-1	TRBV7-8	CASSQRDRGNEQFF	TGTGCCAGCAGCCAGCGGGACAGGGGCAATGAGCAGTTCTTC
.	TRBD1	TRBJ1-6	TRBV27	CASRGWTGYNSPLHF	TGTGCCAGCAGGGGGTGGACAGGGTACAATTCACCCCTCCACTTT
.	.	TRBJ1-2	TRBV19	CASSISSGRNYGYTF	TGTGCCAGTAGTATCAGCTCAGGGAGGAACTATGGCTACACCTTC
.	TRBD1	TRBJ2-1	TRBV5-1	CASSLDRGSLDEQFF	TGCGCCAGCAGCTTGGACAGGGGCAGTTTGGATGAGCAGTTCTTC
.	.	TRBJ1-3	TRBV29-1	CSARQVSGNTIYF	TGCAGCGCCCGACAGGTCTCTGGAAACACCATATATTTT
many	TRBD2	TRBJ2-1	TRBV27	CASSDSSGRTVFSYNEQFF	TGTGCCAGCAGTGACTCTAGCGGGAGGACGGTGTTCTCCTACAATGAGCAGTTCTTC
.	TRBD1	TRBJ2-5	TRBV7-2	CASSPSGGGETQYF	TGTGCCAGCAGCCCCTCAGGGGGCGGAGAGACCCAGTACTTC
.	.	TRBJ1-2	TRBV5-1	CASSLGDLGGYGYTF	TGCGCCAGCAGCTTAGGGGATCTGGGAGGCTATGGCTACACCTTC
.	TRBD1	TRBJ1-2	TRBV6-5	CASRRTGETNYGYTF	TGTGCCAGCAGACGGACAGGGGAGACTAACTATGGCTACACCTTC
.	.	TRBJ1-5	TRBV12-3/TRBV12-4	CASSFSWNQPQHF	TGTGCCAGCAGTTTTAGCTGGAATCAGCCCCAGCATTTT
.	TRBD1	TRBJ2-3	TRBV5-1	CASSWQGDTDTQYF	TGCGCCAGCAGCTGGCAGGGGGATACAGATACGCAGTATTTT
.	.	TRBJ1-2	TRBV28	CASSPWTVYGYTF	TGTGCCAGCAGTCCATGGACAGTCTATGGCTACACCTTC
.	.	TRBJ1-5	TRBV7-2	CASSQQGNQPQHF	TGTGCCAGCAGCCAGCAGGGGAATCAGCCCCAGCATTTT
.	TRBD2	TRBJ2-1	TRBV7-8	CASSLDSRAGGEQFF	TGTGCCAGCAGCTTAGACTCGCGAGCGGGAGGAGAGCAGTTCTTC
.	.	TRBJ2-1	TRBV6-4	CASSDSWEGVNEQFF	TGTGCCAGCAGTGACTCGTGGGAGGGGGTCAATGAGCAGTTCTTC
.	.	TRBJ1-1	TRBV7-2	CASSLFPRGAFF	TGTGCCAGCAGCTTATTCCCCAGGGGAGCTTTCTTT
once	TRBD2	TRBJ2-2	TRBV27	CASSTPGLGAGELFF	TGTGCCAGCAGTACACCGGGACTAGGGGCCGGGGAGCTGTTTTTT
.	.	TRBJ1-1	TRBV30	CAWSRNRINTEAFF	TGTGCCTGGAGTAGAAACAGGATTAACACTGAAGCTTTCTTT
.	.	TRBJ2-1	TRBV3-1/TRBV3-2	CASSPRASGTNNEQFF	TGTGCCAGCAGCCCCAGGGCCAGCGGGACAAACAATGAGCAGTTCTTC
.	.	TRBJ1-5	TRBV3-1/TRBV3-2	CASSQSRYQVAGGYQPQHF	TGTGCCAGCAGCCAATCGCGATACCAGGTGGCGGGAGGGTATCAGCCCCAGCATTTT
.	TRBD1	TRBJ1-5	TRBV11-3	CASSLRVGRQGACQPQHF	TGTGCCAGCAGCTTAAGGGTAGGCCGCCAGGGGGCTTGTCAGCCCCAGCATTTT
.	TRBD1	TRBJ1-5	TRBV2	CASQGRDRDLSQHF	TGTGCCAGCCAAGGACGGGACAGGGATTTGTCCCAGCATTTT
.	TRBD1	TRBJ2-1	TRBV29-1	CSVVRGTAYNEQFF	TGCAGCGTTGTCAGGGGGACAGCATACAATGAGCAGTTCTTC
.	TRBD2	TRBJ2-3	TRBV30	CAWSVTSGGSDTQYF	TGTGCCTGGAGTGTGACTAGCGGGGGTTCAGATACGCAGTATTTT
.	.	TRBJ1-2	TRBV28	CASSPGGYGYTF	TGTGCCAGCAGTCCGGGGGGCTATGGCTACACCTTC
.	.	TRBJ1-5	TRBV19	CASSIGGYSNQPQHF	TGTGCCAGTAGTATAGGAGGGTATAGCAATCAGCCCCAGCATTTT